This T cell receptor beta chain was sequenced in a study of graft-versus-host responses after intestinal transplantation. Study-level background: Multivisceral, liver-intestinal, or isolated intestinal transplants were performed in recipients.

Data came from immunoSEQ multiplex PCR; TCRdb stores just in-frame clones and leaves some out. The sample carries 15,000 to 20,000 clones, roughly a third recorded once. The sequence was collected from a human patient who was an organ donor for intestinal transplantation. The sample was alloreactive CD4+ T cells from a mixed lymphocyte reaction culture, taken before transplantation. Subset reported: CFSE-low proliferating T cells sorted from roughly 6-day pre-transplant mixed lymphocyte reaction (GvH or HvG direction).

The DNA of the CDR3 is TGTGCCAGCAGCGTAGCGACAGGGGTTTTTTACGAGCAGTACTTC. It yields the protein CASSVATGVFYEQYF. The chain combines TRBV9 with TRBJ2-7; 8 bases map to TRBD1. The ends lost 0 bases at V and 4 bases at J; junction bases unmatched: 6. CDR3 length equals 15 residues. CDR1 and CDR2 (germline): SGDLS, YYNGEE.